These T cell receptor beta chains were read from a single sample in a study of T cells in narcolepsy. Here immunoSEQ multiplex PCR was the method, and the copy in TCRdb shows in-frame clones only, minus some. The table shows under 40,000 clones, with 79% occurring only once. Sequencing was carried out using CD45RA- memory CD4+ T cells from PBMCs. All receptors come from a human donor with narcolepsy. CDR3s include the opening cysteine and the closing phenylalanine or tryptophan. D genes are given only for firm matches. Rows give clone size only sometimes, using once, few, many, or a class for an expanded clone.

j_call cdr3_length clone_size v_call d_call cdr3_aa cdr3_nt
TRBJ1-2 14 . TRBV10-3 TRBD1 CAIRGTGNNYGYTF TGTGCCATCAGGGGGACAGGGAACAACTATGGCTACACCTTC
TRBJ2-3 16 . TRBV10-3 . CATRLIPGRGTDTQYF TGTGCTACCAGGCTGATCCCGGGACGGGGCACAGATACGCAGTATTTT
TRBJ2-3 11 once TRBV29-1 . CSVNRGDTQYF TGCAGCGTAAATCGTGGAGATACGCAGTATTTT
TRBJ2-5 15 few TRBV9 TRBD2 CASSATSGVQETQYF TGTGCCAGCAGCGCGACTAGCGGGGTACAAGAGACCCAGTACTTC
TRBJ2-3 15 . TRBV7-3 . CASSPPPGGTDTQYF TGTGCCAGCAGCCCCCCGCCGGGCGGGACAGATACGCAGTATTTT
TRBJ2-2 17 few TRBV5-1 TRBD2 CASTWTSGRIGTGELFF TGCGCCAGCACCTGGACTAGCGGGAGAATCGGGACCGGGGAGCTGTTTTTT
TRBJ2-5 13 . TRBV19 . CASSIPGEETQYF TGTGCCAGTAGTATCCCCGGTGAGGAGACCCAGTACTTC
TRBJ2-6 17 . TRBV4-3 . CASSEWTVFSGANVLTF TGCGCCAGCAGCGAGTGGACGGTCTTCTCTGGGGCCAACGTCCTGACTTTC
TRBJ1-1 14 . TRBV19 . CASTPLGANTEAFF TGTGCCAGTACCCCCTTGGGAGCTAACACTGAAGCTTTCTTT
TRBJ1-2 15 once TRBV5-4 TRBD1 CASSLEGGAGYGYTF TGTGCCAGCAGCTTGGAAGGGGGCGCGGGCTATGGCTACACCTTC
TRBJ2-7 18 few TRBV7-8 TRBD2 CASSPPLRLAGGNYEQYF TGTGCCAGCAGCCCCCCCCTACGGCTAGCGGGAGGGAACTACGAGCAGTACTTC
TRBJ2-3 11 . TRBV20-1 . CSTREIDTQYF TGCAGTACTAGAGAAATAGATACGCAGTATTTT
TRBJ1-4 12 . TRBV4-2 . CASSRVSEKLFF TGTGCCAGCAGCCGGGTGAGCGAAAAACTGTTTTTT
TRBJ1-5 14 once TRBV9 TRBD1 CASSSGQAAQPQHF TGTGCCAGCAGCTCGGGACAGGCCGCCCAGCCCCAGCATTTT
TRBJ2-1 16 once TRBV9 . CASTPRGASQPVEQFF TGTGCCAGCACTCCAAGAGGGGCTAGCCAACCGGTTGAGCAGTTCTTC
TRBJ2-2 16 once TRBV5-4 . CASSPHGPTVPGELFF TGTGCCAGCAGCCCTCATGGACCCACAGTCCCCGGGGAGCTGTTTTTT
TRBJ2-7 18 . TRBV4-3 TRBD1 CASSQAFGFGTGAYEQYF TGCGCCAGCAGCCAAGCTTTTGGTTTCGGGACAGGGGCCTACGAGCAGTACTTC
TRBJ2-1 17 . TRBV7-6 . CASSLGPMLSGSDEQFF TGTGCCAGCAGCTTAGGTCCCATGTTGTCAGGATCGGATGAGCAGTTCTTC
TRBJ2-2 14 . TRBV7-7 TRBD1 CASRRTGDTGELFF TGTGCTAGCAGACGAACAGGGGACACCGGGGAGCTGTTTTTT
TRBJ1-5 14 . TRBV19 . CASSMAGGNQPQHF TGTGCCAGTAGTATGGCAGGGGGCAATCAGCCCCAGCATTTT
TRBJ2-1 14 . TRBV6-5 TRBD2 CASTQGLANNEQFF TGTGCCAGCACTCAGGGACTAGCGAACAATGAGCAGTTCTTC
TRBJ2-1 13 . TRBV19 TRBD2 CASSGEGGNEQFF TGTGCCAGTAGTGGGGAGGGAGGTAATGAGCAGTTCTTC
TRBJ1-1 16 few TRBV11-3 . CASSLDGRGGNTEAFF TGTGCCAGCAGCTTAGATGGCCGAGGGGGGAACACTGAAGCTTTCTTT
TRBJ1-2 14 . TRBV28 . CASSRRDGFYGYTF TGTGCCAGCAGCCGCCGGGACGGGTTCTATGGCTACACCTTC
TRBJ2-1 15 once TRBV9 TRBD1 CASSSRDRGRDEQFF TGTGCCAGCAGCTCCCGGGACAGGGGTAGGGATGAGCAGTTCTTC
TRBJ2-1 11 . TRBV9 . CASSVYNEQFF TGTGCCAGCAGCGTATACAATGAGCAGTTCTTC
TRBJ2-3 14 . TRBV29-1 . CSVETSGGWDTQYF TGCAGCGTTGAAACCAGCGGTGGGTGGGATACGCAGTATTTT
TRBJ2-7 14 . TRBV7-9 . CASSPGKGGSEQYF TGTGCCAGCAGCCCCGGCAAGGGGGGGTCCGAGCAGTACTTC
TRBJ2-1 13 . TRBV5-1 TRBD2 CASTPSGENEQFF TGCGCCAGCACGCCTAGCGGGGAGAATGAGCAGTTCTTC
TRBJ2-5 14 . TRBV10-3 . CAISESNRAETQYF TGTGCCATCAGTGAGTCGAACAGGGCGGAGACCCAGTACTTC
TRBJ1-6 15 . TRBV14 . CASSFREGYNSPLHF TGTGCCAGCAGCTTTCGGGAGGGATATAATTCACCCCTCCACTTT
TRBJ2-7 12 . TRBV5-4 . CASSTRGSEQYF TGTGCCAGCAGTACCCGGGGGAGCGAGCAGTACTTC
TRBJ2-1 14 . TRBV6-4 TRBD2 CASSGRRELNEQFF TGTGCCAGCAGTGGAAGGCGGGAGTTGAATGAGCAGTTCTTC
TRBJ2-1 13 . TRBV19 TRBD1 CASSDAGGLNPFF TGTGCCAGTAGCGACGCAGGGGGCTTGAATCCGTTCTTC
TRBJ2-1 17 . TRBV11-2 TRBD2 CASRRLAGGQSYNEQFF TGTGCCAGCAGGAGACTAGCGGGAGGGCAATCCTACAATGAGCAGTTCTTC
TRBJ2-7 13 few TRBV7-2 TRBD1 CASSFQQGGEQYF TGTGCCAGCAGCTTCCAACAGGGGGGCGAGCAGTACTTC
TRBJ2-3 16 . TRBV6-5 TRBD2 CASSSIAGSGTDTQYF TGTGCCAGCAGTTCTATAGCGGGATCCGGCACAGATACGCAGTATTTT
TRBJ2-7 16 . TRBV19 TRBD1 CASSKTTGTGSGEQYF TGTGCCAGTAGTAAAACAACCGGGACAGGTTCTGGTGAGCAGTACTTC
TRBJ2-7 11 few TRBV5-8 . CASSLAYEQYF TGTGCCAGCAGCTTGGCCTACGAGCAGTACTTC
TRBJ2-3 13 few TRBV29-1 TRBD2 CNVRGGGTDTQYF TGCAACGTTCGGGGGGGAGGCACAGATACGCAGTATTTT
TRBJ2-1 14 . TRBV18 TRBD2 CASSPQISGFEQFF TGTGCCAGCTCACCACAGATTAGCGGGTTTGAGCAGTTCTTC
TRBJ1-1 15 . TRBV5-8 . CASSLRWGVGTEAFF TGTGCCAGCAGCTTGCGGTGGGGGGTGGGCACTGAAGCTTTCTTT
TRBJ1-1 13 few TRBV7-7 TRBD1 CASSFDRGAEAFF TGTGCTAGCAGCTTCGACAGGGGAGCTGAAGCTTTCTTT
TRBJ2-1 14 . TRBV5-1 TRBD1 CASSIGTGVDEQFF TGCGCCAGCAGCATCGGGACAGGGGTTGATGAGCAGTTCTTC
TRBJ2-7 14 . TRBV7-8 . CASSLGSRPYEQYF TGTGCCAGCAGCTTAGGCTCCAGGCCCTACGAGCAGTACTTC
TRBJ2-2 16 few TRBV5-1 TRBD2 CASSLDGRAFTGELFF TGCGCCAGCAGCTTGGACGGGAGGGCCTTTACCGGGGAGCTGTTTTTT
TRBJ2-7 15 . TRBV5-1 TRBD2 CASSLKAGGSDEQYF TGCGCCAGCAGCTTGAAGGCGGGAGGAAGCGACGAGCAGTACTTC
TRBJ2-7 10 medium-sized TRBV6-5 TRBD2 CASKRTREYF TGTGCCAGCAAACGGACTAGGGAGTACTTC